These T cell receptor beta chains were read from a single sample in a study of T-cell memory formation after mild COVID-19. Each CDR3 protein gets one entry after TCRdb re-called the 5' RACE reads with MiXCR. The sample carries approximately 400,000 distinct CDR3 sequences, about 20% recorded once. Sequenced sample: PBMCs or a T cell subset sorted from them (not recorded which). These receptors were collected from a man aged 18 to 30 who had mild COVID-19 (a few samples of this study predate the infection). Cell type and time point are not known. Each CDR3 is given with its conserved first and last residue. A D gene is named only where the DNA matches it firmly.

CASTPTWRGYGYTF | TRBV2 | - | TRBJ1-2
CASSYSLRGLTGELFF | TRBV6-5 | - | TRBJ2-2
CASSLNLGNSPLHF | TRBV12-3/TRBV12-4 | - | TRBJ1-6
CAIGSEGTEAFF | TRBV10-3 | - | TRBJ1-1
CSAGGVAGYGDEQFF | TRBV20-1 | - | TRBJ2-1
CASSKRGANNEQFF | TRBV7-8 | TRBD2 | TRBJ2-1
CASSSQWGGPLTGELFF | TRBV9 | - | TRBJ2-2
CASSLTRGGSSDTQYF | TRBV7-3 | - | TRBJ2-3
CASSHPGQGVNEQFF | TRBV3-1 | TRBD1 | TRBJ2-1
CSVEDPNDTPSGANVLTF | TRBV29-1 | - | TRBJ2-6
CASSSQGLAGGPFSHEQFF | TRBV7-9 | TRBD2 | TRBJ2-1
CASSLRPAYEQYF | TRBV7-8 | - | TRBJ2-7
CASSSRDLHTGELFF | TRBV3-1 | - | TRBJ2-2
CASSLAVTSANTGELFF | TRBV7-2 | TRBD2 | TRBJ2-2
CASSLVSYTEAFF | TRBV5-6 | - | TRBJ1-1
CASSLANREAFF | TRBV7-9 | - | TRBJ1-1
CASTRAQTQYF | TRBV6-2/TRBV6-3 | - | TRBJ2-5
CSARDRVAGTPVAQYF | TRBV20-1 | TRBD2 | TRBJ2-5
CASSLGRGDGYTF | TRBV5-1 | - | TRBJ1-2
CASSLDRRPSREQYF | TRBV6-2/TRBV6-3 | - | TRBJ2-7
CSAGLAKETQYF | TRBV29-1 | TRBD2 | TRBJ2-5
CASSAPPVVGHIQYF | TRBV6-1 | - | TRBJ2-4
CASSPRGVFTDTQYF | TRBV7-8 | - | TRBJ2-3
CASSIGSSSYNEQFF | TRBV7-3 | - | TRBJ2-1
CASSSTGSTEAFF | TRBV19 | - | TRBJ1-1
CAISESGPGGSGNTIYF | TRBV10-3 | - | TRBJ1-3
CASSQVVSSYEQYF | TRBV4-3 | - | TRBJ2-7
CASIGLGLGELFF | TRBV6-5 | - | TRBJ2-2
CSVAGVGQETQYF | TRBV29-1 | - | TRBJ2-5
CSAGPLRDTEAFF | TRBV29-1 | - | TRBJ1-1
CASSLVASGGTGELFF | TRBV5-1 | TRBD2 | TRBJ2-2
CASSQDRGAGQPQHF | TRBV4-3 | - | TRBJ1-5
CASSLDPGTNTEAFF | TRBV5-1 | - | TRBJ1-1
CASSLEGEYSSGNTIYF | TRBV7-9 | - | TRBJ1-3
CSVWRDRVKTQYF | TRBV20-1 | TRBD1 | TRBJ2-5
CASSVGAGTGELFF | TRBV9 | - | TRBJ2-2
CASSTYGRLNSPLHF | TRBV23-1 | - | TRBJ1-6
CASSYNEARAGELFF | TRBV6-5 | - | TRBJ2-2
CASSLPRGLGDTQYF | TRBV11-1 | TRBD1 | TRBJ2-3
CASSRSGTDTEAFF | TRBV7-9 | TRBD1 | TRBJ1-1
CASSQGIGRLNEQFF | TRBV5-1 | - | TRBJ2-1